What follows is one TCR beta chain and its context. Its antigen is undetermined. The CDR3 consists of 16 residues. Germline-derived CDR1 and CDR2 are MGHRA and YSYEKL. V lost 0 bases, J lost 3 bases, and 8 bases stayed unmatched. These data come from a study of T cell responses to AZD1222 COVID-19 vaccine. The study's findings and limits: Baseline serology detected seropositivity in only 6 or 7 AZD1222 recipients. There were repertoire samples only from the period after the peak T cell response. The sample set comprised mostly white British donors with more females, and clonal diversity was possibly underestimated.

The method was immunoSEQ multiplex PCR; TCRdb's version includes in-frame clones alone and lacks a portion of them. The table includes 75,000 to 100,000 clones, 88% detected once. The TCR was taken from an adult in good health. The material sequenced was peripheral blood, taken on day 0 of AZD1222 vaccination. This chain uses TRBV4-1 with TRBJ2-7; 7 positions agree with TRBD2. This chain's CDR3 is CASSQDLGGRVYEQYF. As DNA, the CDR3 is TGCGCCAGCAGCCAAGATTTAGGCGGGAGAGTCTACGAGCAGTACTTC.